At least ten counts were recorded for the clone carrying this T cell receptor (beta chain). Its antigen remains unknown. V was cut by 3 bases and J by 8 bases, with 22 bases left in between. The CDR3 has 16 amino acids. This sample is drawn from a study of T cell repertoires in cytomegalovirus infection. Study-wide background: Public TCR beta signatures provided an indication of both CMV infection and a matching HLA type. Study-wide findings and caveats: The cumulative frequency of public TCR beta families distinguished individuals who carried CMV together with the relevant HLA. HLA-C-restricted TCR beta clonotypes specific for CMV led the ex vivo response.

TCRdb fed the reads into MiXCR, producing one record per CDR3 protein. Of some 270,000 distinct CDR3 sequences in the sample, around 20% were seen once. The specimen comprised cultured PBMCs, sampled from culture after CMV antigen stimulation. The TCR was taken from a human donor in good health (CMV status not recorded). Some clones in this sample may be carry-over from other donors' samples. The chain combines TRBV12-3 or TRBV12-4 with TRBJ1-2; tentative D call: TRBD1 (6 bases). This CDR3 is CASSFYGTTTGSGYTF. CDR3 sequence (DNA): TGTGCCAGCAGTTTTTACGGGACAACAACAGGCTCCGGCTACACCTTC.